One sample yielded the 32 T cell receptor beta chains listed below, sequenced in a study of identical twins. MiXCR was run by TCRdb on the 5' RACE reads, yielding one entry per CDR3 protein. The table lists a few hundred thousand distinct CDR3 sequences, 6.5% to 9.5% of them singletons, with roughly 3.1% in the top ten. These data were also reused for a study on yellow fever vaccine responses in identical twins.

The sequencing sample was made of CD8+ T cells sorted from blood. The receptor source for this set is a woman aged 18-30 years in good health.

This chain joins TRBV4-3 and TRBJ2-1, with D perhaps TRBD2 (6 bases). CDR3 length equals 15 residues. Trimming shortened V by 0 bases and J by 4 bases, and 10 bases separated the two germline ends. From germline, CDR1 is LGHNA and CDR2 YSLEER. CDR3 protein: CASSQERRGYNEQFF. DNA for the CDR3: TGCGCCAGCAGCCAAGAGAGGCGGGGTTACAATGAGCAGTTCTTC.

V and J are TRBV25-1 and TRBJ2-1, with unresolved D. The V gene lost 1 base and the J gene lost 8 bases, with 6 bases spanning the gap. Germline CDR1 reads MGHDK; CDR2 reads SYGVNS. The CDR3 runs to 12 residues. The CDR3 loop is CASSEWWDEQFF. The CDR3 nucleotides read TGTGCCAGCAGTGAATGGTGGGATGAGCAGTTCTTC.

This clonotype came up many times. The V and J genes are TRBV27 and TRBJ2-7; 9 bases fit TRBD1. V was clipped by 5 bases and J by 3 bases; unmatched bases: 5. Germline V CDR1 and CDR2: MNHEY, SMNVEV (reference sequence). This CDR3 is built from 14 residues. The CDR3 loop is CASSPRQGDYEQYF. CDR3 DNA sequence: TGTGCCAGCAGTCCTAGACAGGGGGACTACGAGCAGTACTTC.

This clonotype was detected ten times or more. V gene TRBV6-5 combines with J gene TRBJ2-2; 11 nucleotides agree with TRBD2. Germline CDR1 and CDR2: MNHEY and SVGAGI. This CDR3 spans 16 amino acids. J lost 9 bases, V lost 3 bases, and 9 bases had no gene match. The CDR3 loop reads CASSYPGASGRWELFF. The CDR3 DNA reads TGTGCCAGCAGTTATCCCGGGGCTAGCGGGAGGTGGGAGCTGTTTTTT.

This clonotype appeared many times. V and J are TRBV14 and TRBJ2-6; D ambiguous. This CDR3 is built from 17 residues. CDR1 is SGHDN, CDR2 FVKESK, per germline. V lost 3 bases and J lost 4, with 16 bases in between. The CDR3 coding sequence is TGTGCCAGCAGCCAGGAAGATGGGTCTCTGGGGGCCAACGTCCTGACTTTC. It specifies CASSQEDGSLGANVLTF.

The gene calls are TRBV19 and TRBJ2-7, with TRBD1 identical over 11 bases. The germline V gene has CDR1 LNHDA and CDR2 SQIVND (reference sequence). Germline trimming cut 5 bases from V and 7 bases from J; bases unmatched to any gene: 7. The CDR3 covers 14 residues. The CDR3 loop is CASSVGQGAVEQYF. The CDR3 nucleotides are TGTGCCAGTAGTGTTGGACAGGGGGCGGTGGAGCAGTACTTC.

This clonotype appeared a few times. V and J are TRBV5-1 and TRBJ2-7; 10 nucleotides line up with TRBD1. CDR1 and CDR2 from the germline V gene are SGHRS and YFSETQ. CDR3 length: 15 amino acids. J lost 2 bases, V lost 4 bases, and 6 bases had no gene match. CDR3 nucleotides: TGCGCCAGCAGCCAATCGGGACAGGGGACCTACGAGCAGTACTTC. Translating gives CASSQSGQGTYEQYF.

This clonotype was seen a handful of times. This rearrangement joins TRBV18 to TRBJ2-7, with a weak D call TRBD1 (6 bases). Trimming stripped 3 bases from V and 1 base from J, with 13 bases between. The CDR3 contains 15 residues. Germline V gives CDR1 KGHSH, CDR2 LQKENI. The CDR3 DNA is TGTGCCAGCTCACCCCTACAGGGTGAGTCCTACGAGCAGTACTTC. Translated: CASSPLQGESYEQYF.

A few counts support this clonotype. This chain uses TRBV27 with TRBJ2-1; TRBD1 matches at 8 bases. CDR3 length: 16 residues. V lost 5 bases, J lost 5 bases, and 11 bases stayed unmatched. Looked up from germline, CDR1 is MNHEY and CDR2 is SMNVEV (reference sequence). The CDR3: CASSRGAGGVHNEQFF. CDR3 coding DNA: TGTGCCAGCAGTAGGGGGGCAGGGGGCGTCCACAATGAGCAGTTCTTC.

The chain recombines TRBV7-9 with TRBJ2-1, with D hard to call. In germline, CDR1 is SEHNR, CDR2 FQNEAQ (reference sequence). The CDR3 totals 15 residues. Trimming took off 2 bases at V and 4 bases at J, with 12 bases between the two ends. The CDR3 protein is CASSLIPGLYNEQFF. In DNA, the CDR3 is TGTGCCAGCAGCTTAATCCCCGGCCTTTACAATGAGCAGTTCTTC.

About this clonotype itself: One base away lies a much larger clone, so this may be a sequencing read error. The V and J genes are TRBV29-1 and TRBJ2-2, with D maybe TRBD2 (5 bases). This CDR3 has 12 amino acids. Per germline, CDR1 SQVTM and CDR2 ANQGSEA. The DNA for the CDR3 is TGCAGCGTTCGCGGAGGCACCGGGGAGCTGGTTTTT. Translating it yields CSVRGGTGELVF.

The chain uses TRBV5-6 and TRBJ2-6, with D unclear. The V gene's germline CDR1 is SGHDT and CDR2 YYEEEE. The CDR3 is made up of 16 amino acids. Trimming cost V 0 bases and J 0 bases, with 7 bases left between them. CDR3 nucleotide sequence: TGTGCCAGCAGCTTGGACAGTTTCTCTGGGGCCAACGTCCTGACTTTC. Protein sequence: CASSLDSFSGANVLTF.

The chain has TRBV5-1 and TRBJ2-7; no definite D call. Trimming took off 2 bases at V and 5 bases at J, with 8 bases between the two ends. CDR3 length: 12 amino acids. Germline V gives CDR1 SGHRS, CDR2 YFSETQ. The CDR3: CASSFVDDEQYF. CDR3 nucleotide sequence: TGCGCCAGCAGCTTTGTGGATGACGAGCAGTACTTC.

This clonotype was counted many times. This sequence joins TRBV9 and TRBJ1-1; D might be TRBD1 (5 bases). Trimming shortened V by 0 bases and J by 3 bases, and 6 bases separated the two germline ends. Per germline, CDR1 SGDLS and CDR2 YYNGEE. The CDR3 has 13 residues. The CDR3 spells CASSVGGDTEAFF. Written as DNA, the CDR3 is TGTGCCAGCAGCGTAGGGGGGGACACTGAAGCTTTCTTT.

The table lists this clonotype with a few counts. The chain links TRBV7-9 to TRBJ2-7; weak D call: TRBD1 (6 bases). With 2 bases removed from V and 3 bases from J, the gap between germline ends came to 11 bases. Per germline, CDR1 SEHNR and CDR2 FQNEAQ (reference sequence). CDR3 length: 14 residues. The CDR3 sequence: CASSLLAQGYEQYF. In nucleotides, the CDR3 is TGTGCCAGCAGCTTATTGGCACAGGGCTACGAGCAGTACTTC.

At least ten counts were recorded for this clonotype. This sequence joins TRBV28 and TRBJ2-7; maybe TRBD1 (7 bases). Deletions cut 6 bases from V and 7 bases from J, with 16 bases between. This CDR3 contains 13 residues. Germline V gives CDR1 MDHEN, CDR2 SYDVKM. The CDR3 DNA reads as TGTGCCAGCAGCCAGGGGGGAGGATGGGAGCAGTACTTC. As protein: CASSQGGGWEQYF.

The chain uses TRBV12-5 and TRBJ2-1; D is unresolved. The CDR3 extends over 13 amino acids. Germline V gene sequence: CDR1 LGHNT, CDR2 FRNRAP. Deletions cut 1 base from V and 7 bases from J, with 8 bases between. DNA of the CDR3: TGTGCTAGTGGTTTGGGAACATGGAATGAGCAGTTCTTC. It codes for CASGLGTWNEQFF.

The chain carries TRBV24-1 and TRBJ2-5; D gene ambiguous. The V and J ends lost 5 bases and 1 base respectively, with 7 bases between them. The CDR3 is 13 residues long. CDR1 is KGHDR, CDR2 SFDVKD, per germline. The DNA for the CDR3 is TGTGCCACCAGTGCACCGACCCAAGAGACCCAGTACTTC. This codes for CATSAPTQETQYF.

The rearrangement uses TRBV27 and TRBJ2-2, with D hard to call. Germline V gene data show CDR1 as MNHEY and CDR2 as SMNVEV (reference sequence). This CDR3 has 15 amino acids. V was clipped by 8 bases and J by 7 bases, with 20 bases between them. DNA for the CDR3: TGTGCCAGCGTCTGGGTCGGGTGGAACGGCGGGGAGCTGTTTTTT. Encoded protein: CASVWVGWNGGELFF.

This clonotype has at least ten counts. The rearrangement uses TRBV4-2 and TRBJ2-7; TRBD2 matches 10 bases. J was trimmed by 7 bases and V by 7 bases; bases with no gene match: 22. The CDR3 spans 18 residues. Germline CDR1 LGHNA, CDR2 YNFKEQ. The CDR3 loop reads CASTPNFWTSGHPGEQYF. CDR3 DNA: TGTGCCAGCACCCCTAACTTTTGGACTAGCGGCCACCCGGGAGAGCAGTACTTC.

This clonotype was counted between two and nine times. The chain links TRBV20-1 to TRBJ2-5; D unresolved. The CDR3 sequence is 14 residues long. V was trimmed by 3 bases and J by 1 base, leaving 12 bases between them. Germline assignment: CDR1 DFQATT and CDR2 SNEGSKA (reference sequence). CDR3: CSASQANSQETQYF. The CDR3 region has the DNA TGCAGTGCTAGCCAAGCGAACTCCCAAGAGACCCAGTACTTC.

The chain combines TRBV29-1 with TRBJ1-4; 10 nucleotides agree with TRBD1. Germline V gives CDR1 SQVTM, CDR2 ANQGSEA. This CDR3 comprises 14 residues. Germline trimming cut 7 bases from V and 7 bases from J; bases unmatched to any gene: 9. The CDR3 region has the DNA TGCAGCGCGGGTTTCCGGGACAGGGGTGAAAAACTGTTTTTT. Translated: CSAGFRDRGEKLFF.

This clonotype appeared a few times. In nucleotides, the CDR3 is TGCGCCAGCGGTGGGGCGGCTTGGACCGGGGAGCTGTTTTTT. Translated: CASGGAAWTGELFF. The chain joins TRBV10-1 to TRBJ2-2, with D maybe TRBD1 (5 bases). This CDR3 spans 14 amino acids. The V and J ends lost 8 bases and 5 bases respectively, with 15 bases between them. Germline V gives CDR1 WNHNN, CDR2 SYGVQD (reference sequence).

The rearrangement uses TRBV7-3 and TRBJ2-3; 7 nucleotides match TRBD1. Germline lookup yields CDR1 SGHTA and CDR2 FQGTGA. V gave up 2 bases and J gave up 2 bases; unmatched junction bases: 4. This CDR3 region has 15 residues. In nucleotides, the CDR3 is TGTGCCAGCAGCTTATTAACAGGGGACACAGATACGCAGTATTTT. Encoded protein: CASSLLTGDTDTQYF.

At least ten counts were recorded for this clonotype. J is TRBJ2-7 and V is TRBV2; D is unclear. The CDR3 is 13 amino acids. The germline gives CDR1 SNHLY, CDR2 FYNNEI. V was trimmed by 0 bases and J by 2 bases, leaving 5 bases between them. Here the CDR3 DNA reads TGTGCCAGCAGTGAAGCCCTAACCTACGAGCAGTACTTC. Translating gives CASSEALTYEQYF. Together with reference TRBV2 and TRBJ2-7, the CDR3 gives the full variable domain: EPEVTQTPSHQVTQMGQEVILRCVPISNHLYFYWYRQILGQKVEFLVSFYNNEISEKSEIFDDQFSVERPDGSNFTLKIRSTKLEDSAMYFCASSEALTYEQYFGPGTRLTVT.

There are many counts of this clonotype. V usage is TRBV5-1 and J usage is TRBJ2-5, with 8 nucleotides matching TRBD1. The germline V gene encodes CDR1 SGHRS and CDR2 YFSETQ. This CDR3 is 18 amino acids long. Unmatched junction bases numbered 13, after V lost 0 bases and J lost 3 bases. The CDR3 sequence: CASSLEPALQGEEETQYF. CDR3 DNA sequence: TGCGCCAGCAGCTTGGAGCCGGCCCTACAGGGGGAGGAAGAGACCCAGTACTTC.

This clonotype came up a few times. One end of the junction fails to match germline, which may point to a read error. The chain carries TRBV3-1 and TRBJ2-1; 14 bases match TRBD2. This CDR3 region has 17 residues. The germline V gene encodes CDR1 LGHDT and CDR2 YNNKEL (reference sequence). CDR3 sequence: CACSSGLAGAIYNEQFF. For the CDR3, the DNA is TGTGCCTGCAGCTCGGGACTAGCGGGAGCCATCTACAATGAGCAGTTCTTC.

In its sample, this clonotype was seen many times. The V gene is TRBV9, the J gene TRBJ2-2; 10 bases are a match to TRBD2. Germline CDR1 reads SGDLS; CDR2 reads YYNGEE. With 3 bases clipped from V and 4 bases from J, the junction kept 6 bases outside the gene matches. The CDR3 has 16 amino acids. The CDR3 DNA reads as TGTGCCAGCAGCGGGACTAGCGGAGGGACCACCGGGGAGCTGTTTTTT. Protein sequence: CASSGTSGGTTGELFF.

The J gene is TRBJ1-6, the V gene TRBV20-1; maybe TRBD1 (6 bases). This CDR3 has 15 residues. Trimming took 3 bases from V and 9 from J, leaving 18 bases between them. Germline V lookup: CDR1 DFQATT, CDR2 SNEGSKA (reference sequence). CDR3 protein: CSASESAQGSSPLHF. CDR3 nucleotide sequence: TGCAGTGCTAGTGAATCTGCACAGGGCAGTTCACCCCTCCACTTT.

This chain joins TRBV20-1 and TRBJ2-7; weak D call: TRBD2 (5 bases). Germline CDR1 DFQATT, CDR2 SNEGSKA (reference sequence). V shed 0 bases and J shed 3 bases, with 12 bases lying between them. The CDR3 runs 14 residues. In DNA, the CDR3 is TGCAGTGCTAGAGATGCGTTTGGGAGCTACGAGCAGTACTTC. Residues: CSARDAFGSYEQYF.

This clonotype was recorded at least ten times. The chain couples TRBV7-9 to TRBJ2-7; D may be TRBD1 (6 bases). Deletions cut 5 bases from V and 4 bases from J, with 9 bases between. The CDR3 is 12 amino acids. Per germline, CDR1 SEHNR and CDR2 FQNEAQ (reference sequence). The CDR3 sequence is CASSPTGYEQYF. The CDR3 DNA follows: TGTGCCAGCAGCCCGACAGGTTACGAGCAGTACTTC.

This clonotype came up once. A read error may explain this, as a much larger clone is one base away. The V and J genes are TRBV25-1 and TRBJ2-5; TRBD2 aligns across 7 bases. CDR1 MGHDK and CDR2 SYGVNS come from the germline V gene. CDR3 size: 13 residues. The CDR3, as DNA: TGTGTCAGCAGTGATGGACTAGGGGAGACCCAGTACTTC. It specifies CVSSDGLGETQYF.